This T cell receptor beta chain was recorded in a study of T cells after yellow fever vaccination. Study-level results: Overlap between CD4 and CD8 compartments was detected for a small share of clonotypes. The booster saw the reappearance of most primary-vaccination clones (roughly 95% CD4, around 88% CD8). Abundant bulk-population clonotypes could contaminate the FACS-sorted repertoires.

This clonotype has only a few counts. Its antigen is as yet unknown. Making TCR cDNA involved 5'RACE template switching, which added UMIs and a universal primer site. TCRdb analysed the 5' RACE reads with MiXCR anew, one entry per CDR3 protein. The sample holds some 350,000 distinct CDR3 sequences, more than 8.5% seen once. CDR3 length: 16 residues. The germline gives CDR1 SGHNT, CDR2 YYREEE (reference sequence). V shed 4 bases, J shed 9 bases, and the junction held 10 bases outside the gene matches. The chain is built from TRBV5-4 and TRBJ2-2; 12 bases match TRBD2. Sequencing was performed on PBMCs, taken on the day of the first yellow fever vaccination. The TCR sequence derives from a man between 18 and 29 years old who received the YFV17D yellow fever vaccine. DNA for the CDR3: TGTGCCAGCAGCCAAACTAGCGGGGGGAGTATCAGGGAGCTGTTTTTT. This sequence encodes CASSQTSGGSIRELFF.